The rows below give T cell receptor beta chains drawn from one sample of a study of T cell responses to AZD1222 COVID-19 vaccine. Clones were sequenced by immunoSEQ multiplex PCR, and TCRdb holds only the in-frame ones, with some missing. The sample lists fewer than 120,000 clones; around 81% were seen once. Material: peripheral blood, obtained on day 0 of AZD1222 vaccination. The receptors were gathered from an adult in good health. CDR3s include the opening cysteine and the closing phenylalanine or tryptophan. D genes are given only for firm matches. Clone size, where shown, is once, few, many, or a class for clones that have expanded.

TRBJ2-7,TRBD2,NA,TRBV28,TGTGCCAGCAGTTTAGATGGCGGGGGGGCCTCCTACGAGCAGTACTTC,CASSLDGGGASYEQYF
TRBJ2-7,NA,NA,TRBV9,TGTGCCAGCAGCCGACAGGCGTTCTCCTACGAGCAGTACTTC,CASSRQAFSYEQYF
TRBJ1-2,NA,few,TRBV25-1,TGTTCCAGCGGAACAACTTATGGCTACACCTTC,CSSGTTYGYTF
TRBJ1-3,NA,NA,TRBV28,TGTGCCAGCAGATTGGGGTCGTATAGCTCTGGAAACACCATATATTTT,CASRLGSYSSGNTIYF
TRBJ1-6,TRBD1,few,TRBV25-1,TGTGCCAGCACCTTATCGCAGGGGGCGGGTTCACCCCTCCACTTT,CASTLSQGAGSPLHF
TRBJ2-1,TRBD1,NA,TRBV3-1/TRBV3-2,TGTGCCAGCAGCCCTCAACAGGGGGCATGGTCCTACAATGAGCAGTTCTTC,CASSPQQGAWSYNEQFF
TRBJ2-2,NA,NA,TRBV5-1,TGCGCCAGCAGCTTGGTTTCAAGCCCGAACACCGGGGAGCTGTTTTTT,CASSLVSSPNTGELFF
TRBJ2-1,NA,NA,TRBV7-2,TGTGCCAGCAGCTTACGAGGGGCCTACAATGAGCAGTTCTTC,CASSLRGAYNEQFF
TRBJ2-7,TRBD2,NA,TRBV10-3,TGTGCCATCAGTGAAGCCGGACTGGGGGGGGTCGAGCAGTACTTC,CAISEAGLGGVEQYF
TRBJ2-5,TRBD2,once,TRBV5-6,TGTGCCAGCACTCCGGGACTACGCCGGGGAGAGACCCAGTACTTC,CASTPGLRRGETQYF
TRBJ1-5,TRBD1,NA,TRBV7-2,TGTGCCAGCAGCGACCGGGACAGGGGCCAGCCCCAGCATTTT,CASSDRDRGQPQHF
TRBJ2-1,TRBD1,NA,TRBV24-1,TGTGCCACCAGTGATTTGCCCGGGACAGGGGACTACAATGAGCAGTTCTTC,CATSDLPGTGDYNEQFF
TRBJ1-5,NA,NA,TRBV2,TGTGCCAGCAGGCCGATTGGAACTATGAGCAATCAGCCCCAGCATTTT,CASRPIGTMSNQPQHF
TRBJ1-2,NA,NA,TRBV2,TGTGCCAGCAGTGAAAACCAGGGCGGTGGCTACACCTTC,CASSENQGGGYTF
TRBJ2-3,NA,NA,TRBV12-3/TRBV12-4,TGTGCCAGCAGTCCAAACAGAGATACGCAGTATTTT,CASSPNRDTQYF
TRBJ2-3,TRBD2,NA,TRBV12-3/TRBV12-4,TGTGCCAGCAACGTGGGACTACGAGTTACGCAGTATTTT,CASNVGLRVTQYF
TRBJ2-6,NA,once,TRBV19,TGTGCCAGTAGTAACCGGGACTCTGGGGCCAACGTCCTGACTTTC,CASSNRDSGANVLTF
TRBJ1-1,NA,NA,TRBV5-1,TGCGCCAGCAGCTTGGAGGTGACAATGAACACTGAAGCTTTCTTT,CASSLEVTMNTEAFF
TRBJ1-5,NA,NA,TRBV5-4,TGTGCCAGCAGCTTCGACGGGAATCAGCCCCAGCATTTT,CASSFDGNQPQHF
TRBJ2-6,NA,NA,TRBV27,TGTGCCAGCAGTTTAAGAATCCAATTCAGCTCTGGGGCCAACGTCCTGACTTTC,CASSLRIQFSSGANVLTF
TRBJ1-5,NA,NA,TRBV7-8,TGTGCCAGCAGCTTAGTTGAAGGAAAAGATCAGCCCCAGCATTTT,CASSLVEGKDQPQHF
TRBJ1-5,NA,NA,TRBV5-5,TGTGCCAGCAGCTTGGACAGGGTGGGGAATCAGCCCCAGCATTTT,CASSLDRVGNQPQHF
TRBJ2-5,TRBD2,NA,TRBV2,TGTGCCAGCAAAGGGACTAGCGGGGAAGAGACCCAGTACTTC,CASKGTSGEETQYF
TRBJ1-6,NA,NA,TRBV28,TGTGCCAGCAGTCCCTACTGGGGGGGCGGGAATTCACCCCTCCACTTT,CASSPYWGGGNSPLHF
TRBJ1-1,TRBD1,once,TRBV19,TGTGCCAGTAGGCCCGGACAGGGAGGTTCCATAAACACTGAAGCTTTCTTT,CASRPGQGGSINTEAFF
TRBJ1-3,NA,NA,TRBV5-1,TGCGCCAGCAGCTTCACTGGGGACGGAAACACCATATATTTT,CASSFTGDGNTIYF
TRBJ2-3,TRBD2,NA,TRBV7-8,TGTGCCAGCAGCTCCCGACTAGCGGGGGAAACAGATACGCAGTATTTT,CASSSRLAGETDTQYF
TRBJ1-4,NA,NA,TRBV18,TGTGCCAGCTCACCACGCTCACGAGGAGGGGAAAAACTGTTTTTT,CASSPRSRGGEKLFF
TRBJ2-1,TRBD2,NA,TRBV7-2,TGTGCCAGCAGCTTAGCCGGACTAGCGGGGGGGTACAATGAGCAGTTCTTC,CASSLAGLAGGYNEQFF
TRBJ2-3,NA,NA,TRBV19,TGTGCCCCAAGAGAGGCAGGGGAAAATACGCAGTATTTT,CAPREAGENTQYF
TRBJ1-2,NA,NA,TRBV28,TGTGCCACCTACAGGAAAACTCCTTATGGCTACACCTTC,CATYRKTPYGYTF
TRBJ2-3,TRBD2,few,TRBV19,TGTGCCAGTAGGAGACTACTAGCGGGTAGTACAGATACGCAGTATTTT,CASRRLLAGSTDTQYF
TRBJ1-2,TRBD1,NA,TRBV9,TGTGCCAGCAGCGTAGATAACAGGGGGAACTATGGCTACACCTTC,CASSVDNRGNYGYTF
TRBJ2-7,NA,NA,TRBV28,TGTGCCAGCAGTATCTCCTACGAGCAGTACTTC,CASSISYEQYF
TRBJ1-2,NA,NA,TRBV28,TGTGCCAGCAGTTTAGTCGGGGAACTTTCGTATGGCTACACCTTC,CASSLVGELSYGYTF
TRBJ2-7,TRBD2,NA,TRBV7-2,TGTGCCAGCAGCCCGGGACTAGCGTTCGAGCAGTACTTC,CASSPGLAFEQYF
TRBJ1-2,TRBD1,NA,TRBV18,TGTGCCAGCTCACCGGGACAGGGGATGGAGGGCTACACCTTC,CASSPGQGMEGYTF
TRBJ2-1,NA,NA,TRBV7-3,TGTGCCAGCACTCCGGGGGGCGCGGATGAGCAGTTCTTC,CASTPGGADEQFF
TRBJ1-2,TRBD1,NA,TRBV4-3,TGCGCCAGCAGCCCCGGGACAGGAGGTTATGGCTATGGCTACACCTTC,CASSPGTGGYGYGYTF
TRBJ1-5,TRBD1,NA,TRBV24-1,TGTGCCACCAGTGACCGGGACAGGCCAACGCAGCCCCAGCATTTT,CATSDRDRPTQPQHF
TRBJ1-3,NA,NA,TRBV5-1,TGCGCCAGCAGCCGGACCCCTGGAAACACCATATATTTT,CASSRTPGNTIYF
TRBJ1-5,NA,NA,TRBV10-2,TGCGCCAGCAGTGAGGAGGGGGGGAATCAGCCCCAGCATTTT,CASSEEGGNQPQHF
TRBJ1-1,NA,NA,TRBV6-6,TGTGCCAGCAGTTACTCGAGTCAGGGGTGGACTGAAGCTTTCTTT,CASSYSSQGWTEAFF
TRBJ2-7,TRBD2,NA,TRBV18,TGTGCCAGCTCACCTGCCGCGGGAGCTTACGAGCAGTACTTC,CASSPAAGAYEQYF